This T cell receptor beta chain was recovered during a study of shared clonotypes between healthy human individuals. Study-level results: Among a few donors, about 5% of naive CD4 clonotypes were found in common.

A word on this clone: Its antigen is undetermined.

Adult Caucasians living in Nashville, Tennessee made up all of the donors. In germline, CDR1 is GTSNPN, CDR2 SVGIG (reference sequence). Between the trimmed V and J ends, which lost 0 bases and 2 bases, there was a span of 11 bases. There are 15 residues in the CDR3. Here immunoSEQ multiplex PCR was the method, and the copy in TCRdb shows in-frame clones only, minus some. This sample has over a million clones; roughly 96% occur once, and the top ten carry roughly 1.1%. The rearrangement links TRBV30 to TRBJ1-3; D not resolved. Sequences were obtained from naive CD4+ T cells sorted from blood. The subset denotes: CD45RA+ positively selected. The receptor was isolated from a man aged 30 to 39 in good health. CDR3 DNA: TGTGCCTGGAGTGTTGGCCGTAGCACTGGAAACACCATATATTTT. Translating gives CAWSVGRSTGNTIYF.